These 7 T cell receptor beta chains originate from one sample sequenced in a study of T cell changes during pregnancy in multiple sclerosis. The repertoire was sequenced with immunoSEQ multiplex PCR; TCRdb's copy has only in-frame clones and lacks some. Of about 86,000 clones in the sample, about 91% were seen once. Sequences were derived from peripheral blood, sampled in the first trimester of pregnancy. The receptors were gathered from a female donor in good health, enrolled as a control in a pregnancy study.

The gene calls are TRBV9 and TRBJ1-2; 7 bases align to TRBD1. The V gene end was trimmed by 0 bases and the J gene end by 7 bases; junction bases not matched to a gene: 9. CDR1 is SGDLS, CDR2 YYNGEE, per germline. The CDR3 runs to 15 residues. CDR3 bases: TGTGCCAGCAGCGTAGGAGACAGGGATTACGGTGGCTACACCTTC. Translating it yields CASSVGDRDYGGYTF.

This clone was seen a single time. V and J are TRBV7-9 and TRBJ2-1; D not resolved. CDR3 length equals 12 residues. V dropped 5 bases and J dropped 8 bases, with 10 bases sitting between them. The germline V gene has CDR1 SEHNR and CDR2 FQNEAQ (reference sequence). The CDR3 DNA reads as TGTGCCAGCAGCCTCTCAGGCTATGAGCAGTTCTTC. As protein: CASSLSGYEQFF.

The CDR3 reads CASSRDRTGRDSPLHF. The DNA for the CDR3 is TGTGCCAGCAGCCGGGACAGGACGGGACGGGATTCACCCCTCCACTTT. The J gene is TRBJ1-6, the V gene TRBV27, with 8 nucleotides matching TRBD1. CDR1 is MNHEY and CDR2 is SMNVEV in the germline V gene (reference sequence). The J segment lost 8 bases and the V segment lost 6 bases, leaving 12 bases of the junction unmatched. This CDR3 contains 16 residues.

The V and J genes are TRBV7-3 and TRBJ2-3; 8 positions match TRBD2. CDR1 is SGHTA, CDR2 FQGTGA, per germline. The V and J ends lost 4 bases and 8 bases, in that order; junction bases with no gene match: 8. The CDR3 has 14 residues. CDR3 sequence reads: CASSSTGGRGTQYF. The CDR3 nucleotides read TGTGCCAGCAGCTCTACGGGGGGGCGGGGTACGCAGTATTTT. Full variable domain (missing parts from reference TRBV7-3 and TRBJ2-3): GAGVSQTPSNKVTEKGKYVELRCDPISGHTALYWYRQSLGQGPEFLIYFQGTGAADDSGLPNDRFFAVRPEGSVSTLKIQRTERGDSAVYLCASSSTGGRGTQYFGPGTRLTVL.

The V call is TRBV11-2, the J call TRBJ2-1; 9 positions match TRBD1. J lost 3 bases, V lost 5 bases, and 8 bases had no gene match. Germline CDR1 and CDR2: SGHAT and FQNNGV. CDR3 length: 16 amino acids. As DNA, the CDR3 is TGTGCCAGCAGCCACCACAGGGGGCCCCTCTACAATGAGCAGTTCTTC. It encodes CASSHHRGPLYNEQFF.

Notes on this clone: At one boundary the junction diverges from the germline segment, which might be a read error. V is TRBV2 and J is TRBJ2-1; D remains ambiguous. This CDR3 comprises 15 residues. Germline values: CDR1 SNHLY, CDR2 FYNNEI. The CDR3 DNA reads as TGTGCCAGCAGTGATGGCTGGAGCTCCTATAATGAGCAGTTCTTC. Encoded protein: CASSDGWSSYNEQFF.

The chain combines TRBV28 with TRBJ1-4; unclear D gene. V was pared by 8 bases and J by 3 bases, with 10 bases between. The germline V gene encodes CDR1 MDHEN and CDR2 SYDVKM. The CDR3 spans 13 residues. The CDR3 is CASYDGSNEKLFF. In nucleotides, the CDR3 is TGTGCCAGCTACGACGGGTCTAATGAAAAACTGTTTTTT.